This T cell receptor (beta chain) was found in a study of blood T cell repertoires in COVID-19. At the level of the study: Samples came from the United States, Italy and Spain, spanning acute and convalescent COVID-19. PBMCs, B-cell-depleted T cells, or T cells were the source of the cDNA or gDNA that made up the material.

Per the original data handling: How many nucleated cells were present was estimated from reference gene primer amplification. Data came from immunoSEQ multiplex PCR; TCRdb stores just in-frame clones and leaves some out. V and J calls and clone size are those listed in that table; D and trimming were worked out from the DNA. The top ten clones hold around 10% of a sample with approximately 91,000 clones, about 75% of them seen once. This receptor was identified in a woman older than 75 with acute or convalescent COVID-19. Sequenced material: peripheral blood.

DNA for the CDR3: TGTGCCAGCAGCTTGGGTGGAGGAGGGGGCAATCAGCCCCAGCATTTT. Protein: CASSLGGGGGNQPQHF. This rearrangement joins TRBV5-4 to TRBJ1-5; possible D gene TRBD1, 5 bases. From germline, CDR1 is SGHNT and CDR2 YYREEE (reference sequence). V was trimmed by 0 bases and J by 2 bases, leaving 12 bases between them. CDR3 length equals 16 residues.